These T cell receptor beta chains were read from a single sample in a study of monozygotic twins with inflammatory bowel disease. Using the 5' RACE reads, TCRdb records one entry per CDR3 protein without DNA. Its clone listing holds approximately 420,000 distinct CDR3 sequences. The specimen was blood. The receptors were sampled from a human donor with ulcerative colitis or Crohn's disease, or a healthy co-twin of an affected twin (not recorded which). CDR3s include the opening cysteine and the closing phenylalanine or tryptophan.

J,V,CDR3
TRBJ2-7,TRBV19,CASQGQGNTKQYF
TRBJ2-5,TRBV7-9,CASSLWETGPQETQYF
TRBJ2-1,TRBV5-1,CASSLGQKINEQFF
TRBJ1-6,TRBV9,CASSDGTVKSPLHF
TRBJ2-1,TRBV12-3/TRBV12-4,CASSSLVNEQFF
TRBJ1-1,TRBV10-3,CAISESGAGGTEAFF
TRBJ1-2,TRBV6-1,CAGSGTGGPTNYGYTF
TRBJ2-7,TRBV6-6,CASSYSHYEQYF
TRBJ2-1,TRBV7-8,CASSSRTSGSDEQFF
TRBJ2-1,TRBV29-1,CSVAAYLNNEQFF
TRBJ1-6,TRBV4-3,CASSPDSSYNSPLHF
TRBJ1-5,TRBV19,CASSILRQAVYQPQHF
TRBJ2-2,TRBV10-2,CASSETLGQGWTGELFF
TRBJ2-5,TRBV20-1,CSALPNPHSTGTQYF
TRBJ2-7,TRBV6-1,CASSGVAVAYEQYF
TRBJ1-5,TRBV29-1,CSVGSASNQPQHF
TRBJ2-5,TRBV6-5,CASSYPPRMGEQTQYF
TRBJ2-7,TRBV29-1,CSVRTPGQGNSYEQYF
TRBJ1-4,TRBV9,CASSVGPSDEKLFF
TRBJ2-2,TRBV6-5,CASRTGITGELFF
TRBJ2-7,TRBV23-1,CASDTTGVGGSYEQYF
TRBJ2-3,TRBV28,CASSDDRGFTDTQYF
TRBJ1-5,TRBV7-9,CASSASQAPSNQPQHF
TRBJ2-3,TRBV3-1,CASSQDPQGTDTQYF
TRBJ2-1,TRBV20-1,CSGRDYNEQFF
TRBJ2-1,TRBV4-1,CASSQGDVYNEQFF
TRBJ2-1,TRBV29-1,CSVAGTGIHEQFF
TRBJ2-5,TRBV7-6,CASSSDTGGETQYF
TRBJ2-2,TRBV9,CASSAIAGIGELFF
TRBJ2-2,TRBV27,CASSFGPLGKAGELFF
TRBJ2-3,TRBV7-2,CASSLDAPDTQYF
TRBJ1-4,TRBV5-6,CASSPYRGTGNEKLFF
TRBJ2-1,TRBV10-3,CAISDGTSGEQFF
TRBJ2-7,TRBV12-3/TRBV12-4,CASSRTAGYEQYF
TRBJ2-3,TRBV24-1,CATSGGSGGRGTDTQYF
TRBJ2-4,TRBV4-3,CASSQDPAGAKNIQYF
TRBJ1-6,TRBV13,CASSLRSYNSPLHF
TRBJ2-7,TRBV6-5,CASSYLTSGGRPYEQYF
TRBJ2-1,TRBV10-2,CASSVPRRRVNNEQFF
TRBJ2-3,TRBV19,CASSIGSTDTQYF
TRBJ2-5,TRBV12-3/TRBV12-4,CASTVEGVGETQYF
TRBJ2-2,TRBV6-5,CASSRGEGTLRTGELFF
TRBJ2-3,TRBV20-1,CSASMTSGGAWDTQYF
TRBJ2-6,TRBV4-1,CASSPHPGNGANVLTF
TRBJ2-5,TRBV20-1,CSARGEGTQETQYF
TRBJ2-7,TRBV6-2/TRBV6-3,CASSNLAASSYEQYF
TRBJ1-2,TRBV6-4,CASNAPDRRTGANYGYTF
TRBJ2-1,TRBV29-1,CSGSRGGAGNEQFF
TRBJ1-2,TRBV2,CASSDGGQYYGYTF
TRBJ1-4,TRBV27,CASSLRYTGTGEKLFF
TRBJ1-2,TRBV6-5,CASRGPQVLRYTF
TRBJ1-5,TRBV19,CASSDRGPGNQPQHF
TRBJ2-1,TRBV7-2,CASSPRAGQAYNEQFF
TRBJ1-1,TRBV3-1,CASSQDRRGAFF